This paragraph covers one TCR beta chain sequence. TCRdb's table, derived via immunoSEQ multiplex PCR, lists solely in-frame clones and lacks some. Counted here are about 270,000 clones, nearly 90% occurring once; the ten biggest clones make up approximately 1%. These data come from a study of blood T cell repertoires in COVID-19. The CDR3 is made up of 17 amino acids. Deletions cut 2 bases from V and 0 bases from J, with 17 bases between. Per germline, CDR1 MNHEY and CDR2 SMNVEV (reference sequence). The material sequenced was PBMCs or T cells enriched from blood (not recorded which). This clonotype originated in a young woman who had recovered from COVID-19. V usage is TRBV27 and J usage is TRBJ2-7; the D gene is possibly TRBD2 (6 bases). The CDR3 DNA sequence: TGTGCCAGCAGTTTACTACCACTAGCCTTACCCTCCTACGAGCAGTACTTC. It translates to CASSLLPLALPSYEQYF.